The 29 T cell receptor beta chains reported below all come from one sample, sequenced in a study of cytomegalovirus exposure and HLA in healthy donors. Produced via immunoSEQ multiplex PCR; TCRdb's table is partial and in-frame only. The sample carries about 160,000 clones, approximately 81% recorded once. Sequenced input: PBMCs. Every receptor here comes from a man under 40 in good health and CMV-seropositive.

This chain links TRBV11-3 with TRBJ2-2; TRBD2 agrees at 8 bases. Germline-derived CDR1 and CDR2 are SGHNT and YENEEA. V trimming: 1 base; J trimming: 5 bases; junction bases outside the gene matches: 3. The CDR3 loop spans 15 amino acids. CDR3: CASSLVAGSTGELFF. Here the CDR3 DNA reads TGTGCCAGCAGCTTAGTAGCGGGGTCAACCGGGGAGCTGTTTTTT.

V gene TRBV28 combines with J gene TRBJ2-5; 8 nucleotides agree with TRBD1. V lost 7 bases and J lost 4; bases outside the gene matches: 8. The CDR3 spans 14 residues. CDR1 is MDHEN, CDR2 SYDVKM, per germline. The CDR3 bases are TGTGCCAGCACCCAGGGGGCAGGGGGAGAGACCCAGTACTTC. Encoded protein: CASTQGAGGETQYF.

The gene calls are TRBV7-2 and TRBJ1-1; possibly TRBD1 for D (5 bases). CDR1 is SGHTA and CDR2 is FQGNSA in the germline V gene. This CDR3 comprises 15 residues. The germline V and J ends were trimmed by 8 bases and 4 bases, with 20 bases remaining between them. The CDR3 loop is CASRRTEGPRTEAFF. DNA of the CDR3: TGTGCCAGCCGCCGTACGGAGGGACCTCGCACTGAAGCTTTCTTT.

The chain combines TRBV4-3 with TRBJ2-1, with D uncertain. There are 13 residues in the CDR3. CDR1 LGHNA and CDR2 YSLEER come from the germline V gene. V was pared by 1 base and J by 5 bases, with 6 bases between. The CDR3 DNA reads TGCGCCAGCAGCCAAGCCCGAGACAATGAGCAGTTCTTC. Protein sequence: CASSQARDNEQFF.

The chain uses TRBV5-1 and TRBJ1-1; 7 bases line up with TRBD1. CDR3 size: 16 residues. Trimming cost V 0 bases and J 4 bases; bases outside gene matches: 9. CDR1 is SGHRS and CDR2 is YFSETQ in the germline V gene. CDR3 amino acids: CASSLVTDRVSTEAFF. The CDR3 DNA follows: TGCGCCAGCAGCTTGGTCACTGACAGGGTTAGCACTGAAGCTTTCTTT.

The CDR3 loop reads CASNTPGLATDTQYF. The DNA of the CDR3 is TGTGCCAGCAATACACCGGGACTCGCAACAGATACGCAGTATTTT. This chain uses TRBV28 with TRBJ2-3, with a tentative D call TRBD2 (6 bases). The V gene lost 7 bases and the J gene lost 3 bases, with 17 bases spanning the gap. This CDR3 contains 15 residues. CDR1 MDHEN and CDR2 SYDVKM come from the germline V gene. Drawing the rest from reference TRBV28 and TRBJ2-3, the complete variable domain is DVKVTQSSRYLVKRTGEKVFLECVQDMDHENMFWYRQDPGLGLRLIYFSYDVKMKEKGDIPEGYSVSREKKERFSLILESASTNQTSMYLCASNTPGLATDTQYFGPGTRLTVL.

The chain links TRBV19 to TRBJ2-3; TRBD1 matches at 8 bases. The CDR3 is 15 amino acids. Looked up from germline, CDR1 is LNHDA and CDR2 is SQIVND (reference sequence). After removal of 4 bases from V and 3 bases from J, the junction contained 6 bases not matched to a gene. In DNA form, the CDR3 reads TGTGCCAGTAGTACACAGGGGGTTACGACAGATACGCAGTATTTT. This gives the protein CASSTQGVTTDTQYF.

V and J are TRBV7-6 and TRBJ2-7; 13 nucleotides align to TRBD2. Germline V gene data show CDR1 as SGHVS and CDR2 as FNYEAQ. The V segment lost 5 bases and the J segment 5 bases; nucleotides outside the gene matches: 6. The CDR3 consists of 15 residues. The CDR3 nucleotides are TGTGCCAGCAGCCGCGGGACTAGCGGGATCGACGAGCAGTACTTC. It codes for CASSRGTSGIDEQYF.

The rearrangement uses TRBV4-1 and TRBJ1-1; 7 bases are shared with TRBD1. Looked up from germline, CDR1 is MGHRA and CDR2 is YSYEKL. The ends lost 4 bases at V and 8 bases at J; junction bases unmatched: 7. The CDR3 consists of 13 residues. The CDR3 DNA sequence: TGCGCCAGCAGCCGACCAACAGGGGCGGAAGCTTTCTTT. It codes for CASSRPTGAEAFF.

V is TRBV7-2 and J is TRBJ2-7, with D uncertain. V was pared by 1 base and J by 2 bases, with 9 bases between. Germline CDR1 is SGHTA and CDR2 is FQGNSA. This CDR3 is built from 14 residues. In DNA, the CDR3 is TGTGCCAGCAGCTTAGGGCGGAATACCTACGAGCAGTACTTC. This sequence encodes CASSLGRNTYEQYF.

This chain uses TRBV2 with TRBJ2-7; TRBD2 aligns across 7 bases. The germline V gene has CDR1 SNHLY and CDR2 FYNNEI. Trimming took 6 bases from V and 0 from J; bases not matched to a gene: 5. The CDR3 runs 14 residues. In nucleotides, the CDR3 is TGTGCCAGCAGGAGCGGGACTGACTCCTACGAGCAGTACTTC. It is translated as CASRSGTDSYEQYF.

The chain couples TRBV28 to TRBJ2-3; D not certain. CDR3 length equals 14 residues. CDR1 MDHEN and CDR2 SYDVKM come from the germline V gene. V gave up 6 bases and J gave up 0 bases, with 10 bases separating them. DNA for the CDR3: TGTGCCAGCAGCTTGACTTCTAGCACAGATACGCAGTATTTT. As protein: CASSLTSSTDTQYF.

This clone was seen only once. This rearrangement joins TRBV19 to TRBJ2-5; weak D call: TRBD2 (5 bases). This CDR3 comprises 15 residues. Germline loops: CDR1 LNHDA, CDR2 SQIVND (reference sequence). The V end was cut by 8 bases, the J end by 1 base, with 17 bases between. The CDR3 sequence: CASGGGLGSQETQYF. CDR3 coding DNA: TGTGCCAGTGGAGGAGGTCTGGGGAGCCAAGAGACCCAGTACTTC.

This CDR3 is CASSYPQGSPLHF. The CDR3 DNA is TGTGCCAGCAGTTACCCGCAGGGTTCACCCCTCCACTTT. The chain joins TRBV6-6 to TRBJ1-6; TRBD1 might be the D (5 bases). CDR3 length: 13 residues. Trimming took off 2 bases at V and 9 bases at J, with 8 bases between the two ends. CDR1 and CDR2 from the germline V gene are MNHNY and SVGAGI (reference sequence).

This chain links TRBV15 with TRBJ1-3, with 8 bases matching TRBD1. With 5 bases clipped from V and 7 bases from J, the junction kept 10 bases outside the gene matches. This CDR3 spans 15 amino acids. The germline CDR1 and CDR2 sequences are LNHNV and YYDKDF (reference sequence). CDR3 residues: CATSQEPGQVNTIYF. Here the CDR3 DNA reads TGTGCCACCAGCCAAGAACCGGGACAGGTGAACACCATATATTTT.

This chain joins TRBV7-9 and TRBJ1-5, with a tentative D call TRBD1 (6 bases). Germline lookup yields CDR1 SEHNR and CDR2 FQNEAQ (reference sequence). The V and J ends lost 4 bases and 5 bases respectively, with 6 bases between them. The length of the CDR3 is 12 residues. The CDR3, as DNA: TGTGCCAGCAGCTCAGGGGATCAGCCCCAGCATTTT. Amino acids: CASSSGDQPQHF.

The CDR3 DNA reads TGTGCCAGCAGCCAACAGGGATTCCAAGATACGCAGTATTTT. Its protein is CASSQQGFQDTQYF. The chain combines TRBV5-8 with TRBJ2-3; D is perhaps TRBD1 (6 bases). From germline, CDR1 is SGHTS and CDR2 YDEGEE. The CDR3 runs 14 residues. V lost 4 bases and J 5 bases, leaving 14 bases between the germline ends.

The CDR3 coding sequence is TGTGCCACCAGCGGGGGACTAGCGGGAGGGCCCTACGAGCAGTACTTC. Translating gives CATSGGLAGGPYEQYF. The chain couples TRBV15 to TRBJ2-7; 16 bases align to TRBD2. Germline V gene lookup returns CDR1 LNHNV and CDR2 YYDKDF (reference sequence). This CDR3 is built from 16 residues. J gave up 2 bases and V 5 bases, and 3 bases lay outside the gene matches.

The DNA of the CDR3 is TGTGCCAGCAGTTTGTTGGAGGGGGAGGGAGGCTATGGCTACACCTTC. It is translated as CASSLLEGEGGYGYTF. The genes are TRBV28 and TRBJ1-2, with a tentative D call TRBD1 (6 bases). CDR1 and CDR2 from the germline V gene are MDHEN and SYDVKM. The V end was cut by 3 bases, the J end by 4 bases, with 18 bases between. This CDR3 spans 16 amino acids.

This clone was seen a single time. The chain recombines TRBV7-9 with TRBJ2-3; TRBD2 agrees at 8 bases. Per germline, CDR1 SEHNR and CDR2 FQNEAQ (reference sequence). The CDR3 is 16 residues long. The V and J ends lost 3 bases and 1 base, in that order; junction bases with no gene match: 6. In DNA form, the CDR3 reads TGTGCCAGCAGCTTCCCGGGAGGGCCGGGCACAGATACGCAGTATTTT. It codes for CASSFPGGPGTDTQYF. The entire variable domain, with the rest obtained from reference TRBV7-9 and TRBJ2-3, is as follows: DTGVSQNPRHKITKRGQNVTFRCDPISEHNRLYWYRQTLGQGPEFLTYFQNEAQLEKSRLLSDRFSAERPKGSFSTLEIQRTEQGDSAMYLCASSFPGGPGTDTQYFGPGTRLTVL.

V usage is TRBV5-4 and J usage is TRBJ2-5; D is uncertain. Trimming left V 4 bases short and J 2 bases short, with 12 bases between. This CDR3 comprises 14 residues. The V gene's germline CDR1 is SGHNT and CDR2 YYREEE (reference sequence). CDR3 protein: CASSVQQHQETQYF. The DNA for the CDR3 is TGTGCCAGCAGCGTACAACAACATCAAGAGACCCAGTACTTC. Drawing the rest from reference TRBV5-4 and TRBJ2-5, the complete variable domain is ETGVTQSPTHLIKTRGQQVTLRCSSQSGHNTVSWYQQALGQGPQFIFQYYREEENGRGNFPPRFSGLQFPNYSSELNVNALELDDSALYLCASSVQQHQETQYFGPGTRLLVL.

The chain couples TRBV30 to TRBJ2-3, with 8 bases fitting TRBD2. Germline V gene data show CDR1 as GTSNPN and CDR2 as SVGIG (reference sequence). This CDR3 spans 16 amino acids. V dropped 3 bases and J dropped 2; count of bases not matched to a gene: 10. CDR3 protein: CAWSEGLAGHTDTQYF. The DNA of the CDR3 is TGTGCCTGGAGCGAAGGGTTAGCGGGACACACAGATACGCAGTATTTT.

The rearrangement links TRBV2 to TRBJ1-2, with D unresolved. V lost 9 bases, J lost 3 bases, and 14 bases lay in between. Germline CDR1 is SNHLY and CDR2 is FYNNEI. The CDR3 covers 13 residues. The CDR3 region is CARAAGSDYGYTF. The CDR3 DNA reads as TGTGCCAGGGCGGCCGGGTCCGACTATGGCTACACCTTC.

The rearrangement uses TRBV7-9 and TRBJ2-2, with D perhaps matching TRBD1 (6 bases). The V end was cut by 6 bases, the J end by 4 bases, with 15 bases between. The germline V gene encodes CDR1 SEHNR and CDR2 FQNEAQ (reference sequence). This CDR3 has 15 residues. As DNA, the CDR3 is TGTGCCAGCAGTGTAGCAGGGGACGGCACCGGGGAGCTGTTTTTT. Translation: CASSVAGDGTGELFF.

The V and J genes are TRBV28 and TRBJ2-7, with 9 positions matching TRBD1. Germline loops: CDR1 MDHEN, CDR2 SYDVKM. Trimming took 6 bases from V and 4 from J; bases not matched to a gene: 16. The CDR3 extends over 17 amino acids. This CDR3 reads CASSLSVRIQGAYEQYF. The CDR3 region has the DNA TGTGCCAGCAGCCTTAGTGTGCGGATACAGGGGGCGTACGAGCAGTACTTC.

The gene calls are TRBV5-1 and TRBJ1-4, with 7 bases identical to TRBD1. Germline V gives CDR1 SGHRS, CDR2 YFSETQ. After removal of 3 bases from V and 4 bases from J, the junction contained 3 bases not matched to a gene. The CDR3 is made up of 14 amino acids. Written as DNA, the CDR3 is TGCGCCAGCAGCTCGGGACAGAGTAATGAAAAACTGTTTTTT. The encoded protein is CASSSGQSNEKLFF.

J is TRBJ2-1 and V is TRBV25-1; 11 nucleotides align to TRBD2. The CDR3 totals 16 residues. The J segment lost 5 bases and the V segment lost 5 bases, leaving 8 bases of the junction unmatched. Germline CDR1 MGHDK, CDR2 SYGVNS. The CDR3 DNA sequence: TGTGCCAGCAGTTCATCCCTAGCGGGGGGCAACAATGAGCAGTTCTTC. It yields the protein CASSSSLAGGNNEQFF.

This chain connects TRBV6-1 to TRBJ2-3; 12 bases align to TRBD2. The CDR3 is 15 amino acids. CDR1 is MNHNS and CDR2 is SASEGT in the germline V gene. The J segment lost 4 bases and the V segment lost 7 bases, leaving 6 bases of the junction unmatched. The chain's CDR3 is CASTRLAGEPDTQYF. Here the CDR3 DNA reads TGTGCCAGCACCCGACTAGCGGGAGAGCCAGATACGCAGTATTTT.

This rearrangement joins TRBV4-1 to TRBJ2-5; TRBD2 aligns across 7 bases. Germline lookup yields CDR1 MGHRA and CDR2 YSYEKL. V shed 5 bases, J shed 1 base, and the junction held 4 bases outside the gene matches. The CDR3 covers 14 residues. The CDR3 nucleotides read TGCGCCAGCAGCGCCGAGCGGGGCCAAGAGACCCAGTACTTC. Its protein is CASSAERGQETQYF.